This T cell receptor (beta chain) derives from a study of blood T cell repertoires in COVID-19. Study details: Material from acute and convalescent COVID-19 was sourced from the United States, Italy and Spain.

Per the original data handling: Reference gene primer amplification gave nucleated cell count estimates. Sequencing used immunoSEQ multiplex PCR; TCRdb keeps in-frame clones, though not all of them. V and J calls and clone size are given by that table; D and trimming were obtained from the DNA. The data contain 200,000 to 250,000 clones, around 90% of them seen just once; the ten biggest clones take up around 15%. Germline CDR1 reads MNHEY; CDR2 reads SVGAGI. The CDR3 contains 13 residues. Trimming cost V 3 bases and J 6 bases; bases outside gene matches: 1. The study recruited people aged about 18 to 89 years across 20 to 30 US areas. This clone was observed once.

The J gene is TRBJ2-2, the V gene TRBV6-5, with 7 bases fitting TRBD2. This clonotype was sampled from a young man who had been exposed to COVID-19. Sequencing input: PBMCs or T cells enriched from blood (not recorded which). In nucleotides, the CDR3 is TGTGCCAGCAGTTATGGGAGGGCCGGGGAGCTGTTTTTT. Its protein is CASSYGRAGELFF.